The T cell receptor beta chain under discussion was sequenced for a study of blood T cell repertoires in COVID-19. The age range of participants was roughly 18 to 90 years, with residence in about two dozen US areas. CDR1 is MNHEY and CDR2 is SMNVEV in the germline V gene (reference sequence). Trimming left V 7 bases short and J 10 bases short, with 11 bases between. This CDR3 is 11 amino acids long. Repertoires were generated with immunoSEQ multiplex PCR, while TCRdb's copy carries only in-frame clones and drops some. The table shows roughly 200,000 clones, with just under 90% occurring only once. The TCR comes from a woman aged 30 to 39 with acute COVID-19. Sequenced material: PBMCs or T cells enriched from blood (not recorded which). This chain joins TRBV27 and TRBJ2-1, with D uncertain. The CDR3 protein is CASMISGEQFF. The CDR3 DNA reads as TGTGCCAGCATGATATCCGGGGAGCAGTTCTTC.